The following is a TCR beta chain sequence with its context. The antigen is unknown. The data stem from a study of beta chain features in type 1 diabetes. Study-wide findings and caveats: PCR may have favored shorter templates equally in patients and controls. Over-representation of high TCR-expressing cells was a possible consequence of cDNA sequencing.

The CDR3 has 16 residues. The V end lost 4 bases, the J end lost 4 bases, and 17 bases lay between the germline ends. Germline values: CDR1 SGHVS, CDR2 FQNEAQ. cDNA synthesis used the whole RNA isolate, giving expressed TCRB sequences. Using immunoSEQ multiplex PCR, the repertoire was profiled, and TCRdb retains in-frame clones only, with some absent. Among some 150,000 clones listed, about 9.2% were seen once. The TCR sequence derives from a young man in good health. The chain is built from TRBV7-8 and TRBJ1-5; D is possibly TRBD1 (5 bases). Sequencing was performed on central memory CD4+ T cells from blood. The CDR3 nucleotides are TGTGCCAGCAGCTCCCGCACAGGACCCCAGAATCAGCCCCAGCATTTT. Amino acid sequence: CASSSRTGPQNQPQHF.